The 22 T cell receptor beta chains in this list originate from one sample, sequenced in a study of beta chain features in type 1 diabetes. Findings and limits, study-wide: Moderately but significantly shorter TCRB CDR3s were found in Type 1 diabetes patients in all four CD4+ subsets.

Expressed TCRB transcripts got sequenced, as all isolated RNA was reverse transcribed. Produced via immunoSEQ multiplex PCR; TCRdb's table is partial and in-frame only. There are 100,000 to 150,000 clones in the sample; around a sixth occur only once, and 2% to 3% lies in the top ten. Their target antigens are unknown. Material for sequencing was central memory CD4+ T cells from blood. All receptors derive from a man aged 18 to 30 with type 1 diabetes.

This clone was seen many times. This chain uses TRBV5-1 with TRBJ2-2; TRBD1 aligns across 9 bases. Per the germline V gene, CDR1 is SGHRS and CDR2 is YFSETQ. The V gene end was trimmed by 1 base and the J gene end by 15 bases; junction bases not matched to a gene: 10. The CDR3 has 14 residues. The CDR3 here is CASSLPPGQGFLFF. The CDR3 nucleotides are TGCGCCAGCAGCTTGCCCCCGGGACAGGGATTTTTGTTTTTT.

The chain uses TRBV19 and TRBJ2-1; 7 bases agree with TRBD1. The junction had 8 bases not matched to a gene; V was cut back by 7 bases and J by 5 bases. CDR1 is LNHDA and CDR2 is SQIVND in the germline V gene (reference sequence). The CDR3 length is 14 residues. This chain's CDR3 is CASTKGDSHNEQFF. CDR3 bases: TGTGCCAGTACGAAGGGGGACAGCCACAATGAGCAGTTCTTC.

This clone was counted between two and nine times. The DNA of the CDR3 is TGTGCCAGCAGTGAAAGGTCAGTCAATCAGCCCCAGCATTTT. This translates into CASSERSVNQPQHF. The chain is built from TRBV2 and TRBJ1-5; no firm D call. This CDR3 contains 14 residues. Germline CDR1 and CDR2: SNHLY and FYNNEI. V was shortened by 2 bases and J by 3 bases, with 8 bases between the two germline ends.

Note on this clone: One end of the junction is discordant with germline, which a read error may explain. V usage is TRBV10-3 and J usage is TRBJ1-5; D may be TRBD1 (6 bases). The CDR3 consists of 15 residues. Germline loops: CDR1 ENHRY, CDR2 SYGVKD. In DNA form, the CDR3 reads TGTGCCACCAGTGCCCTGACAGGAGCGGATCAGCCCCAGCATTTT. This sequence encodes CATSALTGADQPQHF.

The table lists this clone with a few counts. The chain couples TRBV28 to TRBJ2-5, with 9 bases matching TRBD1. Germline CDR1 is MDHEN and CDR2 is SYDVKM. After removal of 2 bases from V and 6 bases from J, the junction contained 10 bases not matched to a gene. The CDR3 is 16 residues long. The CDR3 bases are TGTGCCAGCAGTTTACCCCCGGGACAGGGTGGAAAGACCCAGTACTTC. Encoded protein: CASSLPPGQGGKTQYF.

This chain links TRBV6-5 with TRBJ2-3, with D tentatively TRBD1 (6 bases). The V end was cut by 0 bases, the J end by 0 bases, with 7 bases between. Per germline, CDR1 MNHEY and CDR2 SVGAGI. The CDR3 has 15 amino acids. This chain's CDR3 is CASSYSRGSTDTQYF. The CDR3 coding sequence is TGTGCCAGCAGTTACTCGAGGGGGAGCACAGATACGCAGTATTTT.

DNA of the CDR3: TGCGCCAGCAGCCTAGGACAAGATACGCAGTATTTT. Its translation is CASSLGQDTQYF. V gene TRBV4-3 combines with J gene TRBJ2-3, with D perhaps matching TRBD1 (5 bases). Trimming took off 4 bases at V and 5 bases at J, with 7 bases between the two ends. The CDR3 covers 12 residues. The germline gives CDR1 LGHNA, CDR2 YSLEER.

This clone has a handful of counts. The chain links TRBV7-3 to TRBJ2-1, with 10 bases lining up with TRBD2. V was clipped by 1 base and J by 6 bases; unmatched bases: 6. The CDR3 is 16 amino acids. Germline V gene sequence: CDR1 SGHTA, CDR2 FQGTGA. The CDR3 nucleotides read TGTGCCAGCAGCTTAAACCTAGCGGGGGAGAGCAATGAGCAGTTCTTC. As protein: CASSLNLAGESNEQFF.

This clone was seen a few times. The CDR3 protein is CAWSVPAGDNEQFF. The CDR3 DNA sequence: TGTGCCTGGAGTGTACCGGCAGGAGACAATGAGCAGTTCTTC. The chain joins TRBV30 to TRBJ2-1, with unresolved D. The length of the CDR3 is 14 residues. The V and J ends lost 0 bases and 5 bases respectively, with 11 bases between them. The germline gives CDR1 GTSNPN, CDR2 SVGIG (reference sequence).

The gene calls are TRBV28 and TRBJ1-4; D call uncertain. V was shortened by 5 bases and J by 4 bases, with 11 bases between the two germline ends. Per germline, CDR1 MDHEN and CDR2 SYDVKM. The CDR3 covers 14 residues. The CDR3 sequence is CASSPSENNEKLFF. DNA of the CDR3: TGTGCCAGCAGTCCCAGTGAGAATAATGAAAAACTGTTTTTT.

This chain joins TRBV29-1 and TRBJ2-3, with TRBD2 as a possible D gene (6 bases). This CDR3 contains 15 residues. Germline V gene lookup returns CDR1 SQVTM and CDR2 ANQGSEA. V lost 6 bases and J lost 1, with 17 bases in between. The DNA for the CDR3 is TGCAGCGTCGCTATTCCGGGGAGGCGCACAGATACGCAGTATTTT. It translates to CSVAIPGRRTDTQYF.

Turning to this clone: The junction does not match germline at one end; this may be a read error. The rearrangement links TRBV29-1 to TRBJ2-3, with TRBD1 matching over 7 bases. Germline V lookup: CDR1 SQVTM, CDR2 ANQGSEA. The CDR3 has 13 amino acids. The CDR3, as DNA: TGCAGCGTCGAAGGGCAGGGGGAGGATACGCAGTATTTT. It translates to CSVEGQGEDTQYF.

This clone was counted many times. The chain links TRBV2 to TRBJ1-2, with a tentative D call TRBD1 (6 bases). The CDR3 is made up of 14 amino acids. The germline V gene encodes CDR1 SNHLY and CDR2 FYNNEI. V gave up 4 bases and J gave up 4 bases, with 13 bases separating them. The CDR3 nucleotides read TGTGCCAGCAGTGTTTCACAGGGCGGCTATGGCTACACCTTC. Translated: CASSVSQGGYGYTF. The whole variable domain, filled in from reference TRBV2 and TRBJ1-2, reads EPEVTQTPSHQVTQMGQEVILRCVPISNHLYFYWYRQILGQKVEFLVSFYNNEISEKSEIFDDQFSVERPDGSNFTLKIRSTKLEDSAMYFCASSVSQGGYGYTFGSGTRLTVV.

This clone was seen a few times. The chain is built from TRBV7-2 and TRBJ2-7; TRBD1 agrees at 7 bases. V was clipped by 6 bases and J by 6 bases; unmatched bases: 5. Germline V gene sequence: CDR1 SGHTA, CDR2 FQGNSA. The CDR3 runs 12 residues. Here the CDR3 reads CASREYRGEQYF. The CDR3 DNA is TGTGCCAGCAGGGAATACAGGGGCGAGCAGTACTTC.

This clone was counted a few times. The V and J genes are TRBV5-1 and TRBJ2-5; the match to TRBD2 covers 8 bases. Germline CDR1 reads SGHRS; CDR2 reads YFSETQ. The CDR3 length is 15 residues. V lost 10 bases, J lost 4 bases, and 15 bases stayed unmatched. CDR3 DNA: TGCGCCGGGTCGACGCGAGCGGGAGTTGGAGAGACCCAGTACTTC. Amino acid sequence: CAGSTRAGVGETQYF.

This clone occurred a few times. The rearrangement uses TRBV7-9 and TRBJ2-1; 7 positions agree with TRBD2. The V gene's germline CDR1 is SEHNR and CDR2 FQNEAQ (reference sequence). The CDR3 length is 13 residues. Germline trimming cut 4 bases from V and 14 bases from J; bases unmatched to any gene: 11. The CDR3 sequence is CASSSTSGGSEFF. In DNA, the CDR3 is TGTGCCAGCAGCTCTACTTCGGGAGGTTCTGAGTTCTTC.

This clone occurred a few times. J is TRBJ1-4 and V is TRBV14; no clear D gene. The V end was cut by 2 bases, the J end by 5 bases, with 6 bases between. Germline CDR1 reads SGHDN; CDR2 reads FVKESK. This CDR3 is 13 amino acids long. In DNA, the CDR3 is TGTGCCAGCAGCCAAAGGTTAAATGAAAAACTGTTTTTT. It translates to CASSQRLNEKLFF.

This rearrangement joins TRBV30 to TRBJ2-1, with 7 bases aligning to TRBD2. J gave up 9 bases and V 0 bases, and 11 bases lay outside the gene matches. This CDR3 region has 15 residues. The germline V gene encodes CDR1 GTSNPN and CDR2 SVGIG (reference sequence). CDR3 loop: CAWSVKAGERGEQFF. As DNA, the CDR3 is TGTGCCTGGAGTGTAAAGGCGGGGGAGAGGGGTGAGCAGTTCTTC.

This clone has only a few counts. The chain is built from TRBV6-5 and TRBJ2-7; D possibly corresponds to TRBD1 (5 bases). The V end was cut by 6 bases, the J end by 0 bases, with 12 bases between. The germline V gene encodes CDR1 MNHEY and CDR2 SVGAGI. This CDR3 is 14 amino acids long. In DNA form, the CDR3 reads TGTGCCAGCAGATTGACAGTTAGCTCCTACGAGCAGTACTTC. Residues: CASRLTVSSYEQYF.

As to this clone: This may be a read error: a much more frequent sequence differs by one nucleotide. The CDR3 sequence: CSFAAGWAMNTEAFF. DNA for the CDR3: TGCAGCTTTGCGGCAGGATGGGCGATGAACACTGAAGCTTTCTTT. V gene TRBV29-1 combines with J gene TRBJ1-1; D ambiguous. This CDR3 is built from 15 residues. Trimming shortened V by 8 bases and J by 0 bases, and 19 bases separated the two germline ends. Germline V gives CDR1 SQVTM, CDR2 ANQGSEA.

The chain combines TRBV4-1 with TRBJ2-1; 8 bases are a match to TRBD2. J lost 7 bases, V lost 1 base, and 15 bases had no gene match. The CDR3 extends over 18 amino acids. Germline CDR1 reads MGHRA; CDR2 reads YSYEKL. The CDR3 nucleotides are TGCGCCAGCAGCCAAGGATTAATAGCGGGATCACGCGGGAATGAGCAGTTCTTC. The encoded protein is CASSQGLIAGSRGNEQFF.

This clone showed up just a few times. The V and J genes are TRBV29-1 and TRBJ2-5; TRBD1 is a possible D gene (6 bases). CDR1 is SQVTM, CDR2 ANQGSEA, per germline. The ends were cut back, 5 bases at V and 3 bases at J, with 19 bases in the middle. CDR3 length equals 15 residues. For the CDR3, the DNA is TGCAGCGTTTCGGGACACCATGTGACTGAAGAGACCCAGTACTTC. Its protein is CSVSGHHVTEETQYF.